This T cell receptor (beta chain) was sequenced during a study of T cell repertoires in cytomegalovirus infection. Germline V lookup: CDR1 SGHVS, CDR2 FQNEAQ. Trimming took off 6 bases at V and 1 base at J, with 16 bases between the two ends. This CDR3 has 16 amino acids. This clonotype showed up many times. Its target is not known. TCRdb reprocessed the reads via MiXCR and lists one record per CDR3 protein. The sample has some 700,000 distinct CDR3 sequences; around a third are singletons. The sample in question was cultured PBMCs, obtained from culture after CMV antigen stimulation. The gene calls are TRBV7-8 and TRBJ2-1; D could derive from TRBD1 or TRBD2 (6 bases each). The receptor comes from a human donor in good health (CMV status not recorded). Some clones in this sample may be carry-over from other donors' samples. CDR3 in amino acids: CASRGGRDISYNEQFF. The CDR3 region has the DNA TGTGCCAGCAGGGGGGGCAGGGACATATCCTACAATGAGCAGTTCTTC.